Below are 29 T cell receptor beta chains sequenced from a single sample in a study of cytomegalovirus exposure and HLA in healthy donors. PCR amplification relied on 60 Vbeta primers (plus 13 Jbeta primers). TCRdb keeps only in-frame clones here, not all; method: immunoSEQ multiplex PCR. This table has around 140,000 clones, about 61% appearing once. The source material was PBMCs. These receptors originate from a woman aged 40 to 49 in good health and CMV-seronegative.

V usage is TRBV27 and J usage is TRBJ2-3; 12 bases are a match to TRBD2. Germline V gene data show CDR1 as MNHEY and CDR2 as SMNVEV (reference sequence). This CDR3 comprises 17 residues. V gave up 7 bases and J gave up 0 bases; unmatched junction bases: 8. The CDR3 DNA sequence: TGTGCCAGCACCCTAGATCTAGCGGGGGGGAGCACAGATACGCAGTATTTT. Translating gives CASTLDLAGGSTDTQYF.

The rearrangement joins TRBV6-6 to TRBJ1-1, with 8 positions matching TRBD1. V shed 0 bases and J 6 bases; nucleotides not matched to a gene: 9. The CDR3 is 16 amino acids. Germline V gene data show CDR1 as MNHNY and CDR2 as SVGAGI (reference sequence). CDR3 protein: CASSYSRRTGIPEAFF. As DNA, the CDR3 is TGTGCCAGCAGTTACTCGAGAAGGACAGGGATCCCTGAAGCTTTCTTT.

This chain uses TRBV5-1 with TRBJ2-7; possibly TRBD1 for D (5 bases). Trimming cost V 3 bases and J 2 bases, with 15 bases left between them. The CDR3 totals 15 residues. Germline values: CDR1 SGHRS, CDR2 YFSETQ. CDR3 sequence reads: CASSYTRAGTYEQYF. The DNA of the CDR3 is TGCGCCAGCAGCTATACCCGGGCAGGGACCTACGAGCAGTACTTC.

This chain joins TRBV6-5 and TRBJ2-7; the match to TRBD1 covers 9 bases. The CDR3 sequence is 14 residues long. The J segment lost 7 bases and the V segment lost 4 bases, leaving 8 bases of the junction unmatched. Germline CDR1 reads MNHEY; CDR2 reads SVGAGI. The CDR3 DNA reads TGTGCCAGCAGTTCGGGGACAGGGTCGGGGGAGCAGTACTTC. Its protein product is CASSSGTGSGEQYF.

A few counts support this clone. V usage is TRBV10-3 and J usage is TRBJ2-3, with TRBD2 matching over 14 bases. The length of the CDR3 is 19 residues. The V gene's germline CDR1 is ENHRY and CDR2 SYGVKD. Trimming took 0 bases from V and 3 from J; bases not matched to a gene: 8. The CDR3 DNA is TGTGCCATCAGTGAGTCACCCGGACTAGCGGGGGGAGAAACAGATACGCAGTATTTT. Encoded protein: CAISESPGLAGGETDTQYF.

V and J are TRBV7-3 and TRBJ2-5, with D uncertain. The V end was cut by 0 bases, the J end by 9 bases, with 11 bases between. The CDR3 contains 13 residues. CDR1 is SGHTA, CDR2 FQGTGA, per germline. Here the CDR3 DNA reads TGTGCCAGCAGCTTAACGCAATATCAGGCCCAGTACTTC. As protein: CASSLTQYQAQYF.

This clone was observed a handful of times. The CDR3 sequence: CASSLATGGWGYTF. The DNA for the CDR3 is TGTGCCAGCAGCTTAGCTACAGGGGGCTGGGGCTACACCTTC. The genes are TRBV7-8 and TRBJ1-2, with 9 bases fitting TRBD1. There are 14 residues in the CDR3. Losses at the gene ends were 0 bases for V and 8 bases for J; bases not matched to a gene: 4. CDR1 and CDR2 (germline): SGHVS, FQNEAQ.

This clone was found a few times. CDR3 sequence (DNA): TGTGCCAGCAACACGGAGGGACAGGCTAACACTGAAGCTTTCTTT. Translating gives CASNTEGQANTEAFF. The V call is TRBV9, the J call TRBJ1-1, with TRBD1 matching over 8 bases. This CDR3 region has 15 residues. V shed 6 bases, J shed 2 bases, and the junction held 9 bases outside the gene matches. From germline, CDR1 is SGDLS and CDR2 YYNGEE.

The chain employs TRBV9 and TRBJ2-3; 10 nucleotides line up with TRBD2. V shed 4 bases and J 1 base; nucleotides not matched to a gene: 6. This CDR3 has 16 amino acids. Germline lookup yields CDR1 SGDLS and CDR2 YYNGEE. CDR3 amino acids: CASSSGTSDRTDTQYF. The CDR3 DNA reads as TGTGCCAGCAGCTCAGGGACTAGCGACCGCACAGATACGCAGTATTTT.

CDR3: CASSWGTGQGQETQYF. CDR3 coding DNA: TGTGCCAGCAGTTGGGGGACAGGACAGGGCCAAGAGACCCAGTACTTC. The chain joins TRBV6-5 to TRBJ2-5, with 8 bases identical to TRBD1. The CDR3 is made up of 16 amino acids. The germline gives CDR1 MNHEY, CDR2 SVGAGI. The ends lost 4 bases at V and 1 base at J; junction bases unmatched: 8.

This clone was counted a few times. This chain connects TRBV5-1 to TRBJ2-5; D possibly corresponds to TRBD1 (6 bases). V shed 2 bases and J shed 5 bases, with 13 bases lying between them. The CDR3 loop spans 14 amino acids. Germline assignment: CDR1 SGHRS and CDR2 YFSETQ. The CDR3, as DNA: TGCGCCAGCAGCTTTGGCAGGGGCTTGGAGACCCAGTACTTC. Translation: CASSFGRGLETQYF.

This clone has a handful of counts. The J gene is TRBJ2-7, the V gene TRBV5-1; 8 positions agree with TRBD1. This CDR3 is 15 amino acids long. Per the germline V gene, CDR1 is SGHRS and CDR2 is YFSETQ. The V gene end was trimmed by 0 bases and the J gene end by 2 bases; junction bases not matched to a gene: 4. CDR3 amino acids: CASSLGGTGTYEQYF. The CDR3 DNA follows: TGCGCCAGCAGCTTGGGAGGGACAGGAACCTACGAGCAGTACTTC.

The CDR3: CASSEGTYYEQYF. The CDR3 DNA is TGTGCCAGCAGTGAAGGGACTTACTACGAGCAGTACTTC. J is TRBJ2-7 and V is TRBV6-1; maybe TRBD2 (5 bases). Deletions cut 1 base from V and 3 bases from J, with 7 bases between. Germline lookup yields CDR1 MNHNS and CDR2 SASEGT. The CDR3 runs to 13 residues.

The chain recombines TRBV5-4 with TRBJ1-1, with 9 bases that match TRBD1. The CDR3 has 14 residues. The germline V gene has CDR1 SGHNT and CDR2 YYREEE (reference sequence). The junction had 1 base not matched to a gene; V was cut back by 4 bases and J by 0 bases. This CDR3 is CASSGTGMNTEAFF. The CDR3 nucleotides are TGTGCCAGCAGCGGGACAGGGATGAACACTGAAGCTTTCTTT.

The V gene is TRBV18, the J gene TRBJ1-3; D perhaps matches TRBD1 (5 bases). There are 15 residues in the CDR3. The ends were cut back, 3 bases at V and 0 bases at J, with 9 bases in the middle. Germline assignment: CDR1 KGHSH and CDR2 LQKENI. CDR3 sequence (DNA): TGTGCCAGCTCACCCCTGGGGGGCTCTGGAAACACCATATATTTT. It codes for CASSPLGGSGNTIYF.

CDR3 DNA sequence: TGCGCCAGCAGCTTGGCCACAGGGAAGGGCTACACCTTC. Residues: CASSLATGKGYTF. The chain couples TRBV5-1 to TRBJ1-2, with D possibly matching TRBD1 (6 bases). V was shortened by 0 bases and J by 8 bases, with 11 bases between the two germline ends. Germline loops: CDR1 SGHRS, CDR2 YFSETQ. This CDR3 comprises 13 residues.

This clone was counted a few times. The chain has TRBV7-2 and TRBJ2-1; D is possibly TRBD2 (6 bases). The V gene's germline CDR1 is SGHTA and CDR2 FQGNSA. The CDR3 loop spans 16 amino acids. Trimming took off 5 bases at V and 2 bases at J, with 16 bases between the two ends. For the CDR3, the DNA is TGTGCCAGCAGCAAAAGTAGCGGATTTACCTACAATGAGCAGTTCTTC. Protein: CASSKSSGFTYNEQFF.

Turning to this clone: Sequence at one end of the junction differs from germline and may be a read error. The chain recombines TRBV27 with TRBJ1-2, with a tentative D call TRBD1 (5 bases). The CDR3 totals 14 residues. Germline V gives CDR1 MNHEY, CDR2 SMNVEV (reference sequence). The DNA of the CDR3 is TGTGCCAGCAGTCCCAGGGAGGCTACCTATAGCTACACCTTC. This codes for CASSPREATYSYTF.

This clone was counted only a few times. The rearrangement links TRBV11-2 to TRBJ1-2; D might be TRBD1 (5 bases). From germline, CDR1 is SGHAT and CDR2 FQNNGV. The CDR3 sequence is 19 residues long. With 0 bases removed from V and 0 bases from J, the gap between germline ends came to 20 bases. DNA for the CDR3: TGTGCCAGCAGCTTAGATCCAGGTGGTGGGGCCTCAGCTAACTATGGCTACACCTTC. Protein product: CASSLDPGGGASANYGYTF.

The chain links TRBV23-1 to TRBJ1-4; 10 bases agree with TRBD1. TRBV23-1 is labeled an ORF, and its function is uncertain. Germline trimming cut 6 bases from V and 5 bases from J; bases unmatched to any gene: 9. The CDR3 is 16 amino acids. CDR3 amino acids: CASRIGQGGENEKLFF. In DNA, the CDR3 is TGCGCCAGCAGAATTGGACAGGGGGGCGAGAATGAAAAACTGTTTTTT.

The V call is TRBV5-5, the J call TRBJ2-5; 9 bases fit TRBD1. CDR1 SGHKS and CDR2 YYEKEE come from the germline V gene (reference sequence). J was trimmed by 5 bases and V by 1 base; bases with no gene match: 6. The CDR3 loop spans 15 amino acids. CDR3 bases: TGTGCCAGCAGCTTGAGTGAGGGGACAGGGGAGACCCAGTACTTC. This encodes CASSLSEGTGETQYF.

This clone appeared a single time. The V gene is TRBV28, the J gene TRBJ1-4, with 9 bases identical to TRBD1. This CDR3 comprises 17 residues. V gave up 7 bases and J gave up 6 bases; unmatched junction bases: 15. CDR1 is MDHEN and CDR2 is SYDVKM in the germline V gene. The chain's CDR3 is CASNHTTGGLGDEKLFF. In DNA, the CDR3 is TGTGCCAGCAATCATACTACAGGGGGCTTAGGGGATGAAAAACTGTTTTTT.

This clone was detected a few times. The chain recombines TRBV11-2 with TRBJ2-2, with 7 positions matching TRBD2. Germline assignment: CDR1 SGHAT and CDR2 FQNNGV. There are 14 residues in the CDR3. With V trimmed by 6 bases and J by 1 base, 2 bases remained unmatched. The CDR3 protein is CASSTGGNTGELFF. The DNA for the CDR3 is TGTGCCAGCAGTACGGGAGGGAACACCGGGGAGCTGTTTTTT.

The rearrangement uses TRBV29-1 and TRBJ1-1, with D perhaps TRBD1 (5 bases). V dropped 4 bases and J dropped 1 base, with 10 bases sitting between them. CDR3 size: 13 residues. Per germline, CDR1 SQVTM and CDR2 ANQGSEA. CDR3 region: CSVGQGRNTEAFF. As DNA, the CDR3 is TGCAGCGTTGGGCAGGGAAGGAACACTGAAGCTTTCTTT. The whole variable domain, remainder taken from reference TRBV29-1 and TRBJ1-1, is SAVISQKPSRDICQRGTSLTIQCQVDSQVTMMFWYRQQPGQSLTLIATANQGSEATYESGFVIDKFPISRPNLTFSTLTVSNMSPEDSSIYLCSVGQGRNTEAFFGQGTRLTVV.

V is TRBV7-2 and J is TRBJ2-7, with D maybe TRBD2 (6 bases). V was trimmed by 1 base and J by 1 base, leaving 14 bases between them. The CDR3 runs to 16 residues. The germline V gene has CDR1 SGHTA and CDR2 FQGNSA. DNA of the CDR3: TGTGCCAGCAGCTTAGGGTTTCATGGGGGGTCCTACGAGCAGTACTTC. It codes for CASSLGFHGGSYEQYF.

The chain recombines TRBV2 with TRBJ2-7, with 9 bases lining up with TRBD1. Germline CDR1 SNHLY, CDR2 FYNNEI. The CDR3 runs to 14 residues. V was clipped by 4 bases and J by 3 bases; unmatched bases: 4. The CDR3 sequence is CASSAGQGRYEQYF. In DNA form, the CDR3 reads TGTGCCAGCAGTGCGGGACAGGGACGCTACGAGCAGTACTTC.

The V call is TRBV12-5, the J call TRBJ1-5; 10 nucleotides align to TRBD1. CDR3 size: 15 residues. The junction had 8 bases not matched to a gene; V was cut back by 7 bases and J by 5 bases. In germline, CDR1 is LGHNT, CDR2 FRNRAP. CDR3 region: CASAWGQGSDQPQHF. CDR3 bases: TGTGCTAGTGCTTGGGGACAGGGGTCCGATCAGCCCCAGCATTTT.

The chain has TRBV6-5 and TRBJ2-7, with D unclear. This CDR3 spans 15 amino acids. The germline gives CDR1 MNHEY, CDR2 SVGAGI. With 0 bases removed from V and 0 bases from J, the gap between germline ends came to 9 bases. CDR3 loop: CASSYSRIGSYEQYF. Written as DNA, the CDR3 is TGTGCCAGCAGTTACTCGAGGATAGGCTCCTACGAGCAGTACTTC.

This chain links TRBV5-8 with TRBJ2-1, with 13 nucleotides matching TRBD2. The V segment lost 4 bases and the J segment 7 bases; nucleotides outside the gene matches: 5. Germline CDR1 SGHTS, CDR2 YDEGEE. CDR3 size: 15 residues. The CDR3 reads CASSPGTSGVNEQFF. Here the CDR3 DNA reads TGTGCCAGCAGCCCCGGGACTAGCGGGGTTAATGAGCAGTTCTTC.